One T cell receptor beta chain is described in this entry. The data are from a study of OX40 agonist ivuxolimab in advanced cancers. Measured with immunoSEQ multiplex PCR; TCRdb has only the in-frame clones, and not every one. The sample consists of around 12,000 clones, approximately 90% of them appearing once. CDR3 length: 15 residues. Losses at the gene ends were 4 bases for V and 6 bases for J; bases not matched to a gene: 4. From germline, CDR1 is LNHDA and CDR2 SQIVND (reference sequence). The chain couples TRBV19 to TRBJ2-1, with 12 positions matching TRBD2. Sequenced material: CD4+ or CD8+ T cells sorted from blood, taken in a trial of the OX40 agonist ivuxolimab. This sequence originates from an adult with an advanced solid tumor such as melanoma, head and neck, liver or kidney cancer. This CDR3 reads CASSKTSGSLNEQFF. Written as DNA, the CDR3 is TGTGCCAGTAGTAAGACTAGCGGGAGTCTCAATGAGCAGTTCTTC.